This T cell receptor (beta chain) was identified in a study of cytomegalovirus exposure and HLA in healthy donors. Vbeta (60) and Jbeta (13) primers were used in the PCR. Clones were read by immunoSEQ multiplex PCR, and TCRdb kept only the in-frame ones, dropping some. The table lists tens of thousands of clones, 70% to 80% of them singletons. This CDR3 region has 16 residues. Per the germline V gene, CDR1 is SEHNR and CDR2 is FQNEAQ (reference sequence). V was clipped by 3 bases and J by 6 bases; unmatched bases: 11. The chain couples TRBV7-9 to TRBJ2-1; 7 positions agree with TRBD2. The sequence came from a woman between 45 and 65 years old in good health and CMV-seropositive. Sequencing was performed on PBMCs. CDR3 in DNA: TGTGCCAGCAGCTTGGGACCTAGCGGAGGGAGCAATGAGCAGTTCTTC. It translates to CASSLGPSGGSNEQFF.